This T cell receptor (beta chain) was obtained from a study of T-cell reconstitution after alpha-beta-depleted transplantation in children. Researchers prepared the TCRbeta library using unique molecular identifiers, the study reports. TCRdb reprocessed the PCR reads with MiXCR, giving one entry per CDR3 protein. The sample lists about a million distinct CDR3 sequences; roughly 29% were seen once. This CDR3 is built from 18 residues. Germline V gives CDR1 SGHVS, CDR2 FQNEAQ. Losses at the gene ends were 1 base for V and 4 bases for J; bases not matched to a gene: 12. Sequenced here: PBMCs, mostly from graft donor cells, sampled 360 days after TCRalphabeta/CD19-depleted stem cell transplant. The sequence derives from a boy less than two years old who had a stem cell transplant for SCID, so the T cells may come from the graft donor. The gene calls are TRBV7-8 and TRBJ2-3; 9 nucleotides agree with TRBD2. The CDR3: CASSLGLAGSPSPDTQYF. CDR3 nucleotides: TGTGCCAGCAGCTTAGGCCTAGCGGGGTCACCCAGTCCAGATACGCAGTATTTT. Filled out from reference TRBV7-8 and TRBJ2-3, the complete variable domain reads GAGVSQSPRYKVAKRGQDVALRCDPISGHVSLFWYQQALGQGPEFLTYFQNEAQLDKSGLPSDRFFAERPEGSVSTLKIQRTQQEDSAVYLCASSLGLAGSPSPDTQYFGPGTRLTVL.